One and the same sample provided the 10 T cell receptor beta chains below, sequenced in a study of cytomegalovirus exposure and HLA in healthy donors (dated by TCRdb to 2016 to 2017). Libraries were made using the immunoSEQ multiplex PCR assay. The multiplex PCR relied on a mix of 60 forward primers for TCR Vbeta segments and 13 reverse primers for TCR Jbeta segments. TCRdb re-hosts the immuneACCESS table, in-frame sequences only. Its copies lack some clones; in the studies checked, an unresolved V gene accounts for under half of them, and the cause for the rest is not known. In all, the sample holds approximately 180,000 clones, and around 81% of those were seen once. Approximately 2% of the sample is held by the ten biggest clonotypes. Sequencing was done on a sample of PBMCs. The receptor set was obtained from a man aged 18-30 years in good health and CMV-seronegative.

The rearrangement links TRBV4-1 to TRBJ1-4, with TRBD1 matching 7 bases. The CDR3 loop spans 15 amino acids. V was clipped by 3 bases and J by 7 bases; unmatched bases: 8. CDR1 is MGHRA and CDR2 is YSYEKL in the germline V gene. The CDR3 DNA sequence: TGCGCCAGCAGCCAGAAACAGGGGTGGGTTGAAAAACTGTTTTTT. Translation gives CASSQKQGWVEKLFF.

DNA of the CDR3: TGTGCCAGCAGTTTGCCCGGGGGGGACATTCAGTACTTC. Protein: CASSLPGGDIQYF. V usage is TRBV6-5 and J usage is TRBJ2-4; 8 nucleotides agree with TRBD2. The length of the CDR3 is 13 residues. Trimming removed 4 bases from V and 8 bases from J; junction bases left unmatched: 4. Germline lookup yields CDR1 MNHEY and CDR2 SVGAGI.

The rearrangement links TRBV7-9 to TRBJ2-7, with D possibly matching TRBD1 (6 bases). The CDR3 covers 15 residues. Germline values: CDR1 SEHNR, CDR2 FQNEAQ (reference sequence). V dropped 1 base and J dropped 2 bases, with 12 bases sitting between them. For the CDR3, the DNA is TGTGCCAGCAGCTTAGTGCAGGGGCCAGCCTACGAGCAGTACTTC. Translating it yields CASSLVQGPAYEQYF. Based on the CDR3 plus reference TRBV7-9 and TRBJ2-7, the full variable domain is DTGVSQNPRHKITKRGQNVTFRCDPISEHNRLYWYRQTLGQGPEFLTYFQNEAQLEKSRLLSDRFSAERPKGSFSTLEIQRTEQGDSAMYLCASSLVQGPAYEQYFGPGTRLTVT.

V and J are TRBV9 and TRBJ1-2; D remains unclear. This CDR3 spans 12 amino acids. The V end lost 2 bases, the J end lost 0 bases, and 2 bases lay between the germline ends. Germline values: CDR1 SGDLS, CDR2 YYNGEE. DNA for the CDR3: TGTGCCAGCAGCGTTACTAACTATGGCTACACCTTC. It codes for CASSVTNYGYTF.

The chain links TRBV25-1 to TRBJ1-6; possibly TRBD1 for D (5 bases). The V end lost 2 bases, the J end lost 1 base, and 12 bases lay between the germline ends. This CDR3 has 17 amino acids. The germline V gene encodes CDR1 MGHDK and CDR2 SYGVNS. CDR3 protein: CASSEGPRVSYNSPLHF. CDR3 in DNA: TGTGCCAGCAGTGAAGGACCCAGGGTTTCCTATAATTCACCCCTCCACTTT.

The chain is built from TRBV7-2 and TRBJ2-1; the match to TRBD2 covers 7 bases. V shed 5 bases and J 0 bases; nucleotides not matched to a gene: 7. The CDR3 spans 16 residues. CDR1 and CDR2 from the germline V gene are SGHTA and FQGNSA. The CDR3 sequence: CASSLLADSSYNEQFF. The CDR3 DNA reads as TGTGCCAGCAGCCTCCTAGCGGATAGCTCCTACAATGAGCAGTTCTTC.

The V and J genes are TRBV5-5 and TRBJ2-7; TRBD2 matches at 9 bases. This CDR3 is built from 15 residues. Germline values: CDR1 SGHKS, CDR2 YYEKEE (reference sequence). The trim removed 4 bases at V and 0 bases at J, leaving 5 bases unmatched. The CDR3 DNA reads as TGTGCCAGCAGCCGGACTAGCGAGAGCTCCTACGAGCAGTACTTC. This translates into CASSRTSESSYEQYF.

To note about this clone: At one end the junction does not follow the germline gene, possibly because of a read error. Other DNA sequences in this specimen translate into the identical CDR3. CDR3 DNA sequence: TGTGCCAGCAGCGTAGCGGGGGTCGGGACTGAAGCTTTCTTC. This gives the protein CASSVAGVGTEAFF. The chain has TRBV9 and TRBJ1-1, with D perhaps TRBD1 (5 bases). Germline loops: CDR1 SGDLS, CDR2 YYNGEE. The CDR3 contains 14 residues.

V is TRBV25-1 and J is TRBJ2-4; 8 bases match TRBD1. Germline-derived CDR1 and CDR2 are MGHDK and SYGVNS. The CDR3 extends over 17 amino acids. V was pared by 4 bases and J by 4 bases, with 12 bases of the junction left unmatched. CDR3 amino acids: CASSAPGQGDWKNIQYF. CDR3 nucleotide sequence: TGTGCCAGCAGTGCCCCTGGACAGGGTGATTGGAAAAACATTCAGTACTTC.

The genes are TRBV18 and TRBJ1-5, with D possibly being TRBD1 (5 bases). The CDR3 extends over 13 amino acids. Germline values: CDR1 KGHSH, CDR2 LQKENI. Trimming removed 2 bases from V and 7 bases from J, with 9 bases in between. DNA for the CDR3: TGTGCCAGCTCACCATCGGGGGACCAGCCCCAGCATTTT. This encodes CASSPSGDQPQHF.